This T cell receptor (beta chain) appears in the sequencing data of a study of CD8+CD57+ T cells in acquired aplastic anemia. Study-wide context: DNA from sorted CD4+ and CD8+ cells averaged 3.2 ug.

The germline V gene has CDR1 SGHRS and CDR2 YFSETQ. The CDR3 covers 12 residues. Trimming pared 1 base from V and 5 bases from J, leaving 7 bases between. Genomic DNA acted as the template from which TCR beta VDJ combination and CDR3 sequence profiling were carried out. TCRdb recomputed calls from the reads with MiXCR, one row per CDR3 protein. The table has 150,000 or so distinct CDR3 sequences, around 47% seen once. In patients chosen for sequencing, flow cytometry had shown CD8+CD57+ cell expansion. The patients all had a severe acquired aplastic anemia diagnosis. The sample holds a few counts of this clonotype. Its antigen remains unknown. Regarding the study as a whole: Patients and controls shared twenty-nine CD8+ CDR3 sequences, highly expressed in patients. The CD8+ Simpson's diversity of patients and controls was not significantly different.

This sequence originates from a human donor with aplastic anemia. Source material: sorted CD4+, CD8+, or CD8+CD57+ T cells (not recorded which) from PBMCs. The gene calls are TRBV5-1 and TRBJ2-7, with a possible D match to TRBD2 (5 bases). CDR3 sequence: CASSLFGDEQYF. In DNA form, the CDR3 reads TGCGCCAGCAGCTTGTTCGGGGACGAGCAGTACTTC.